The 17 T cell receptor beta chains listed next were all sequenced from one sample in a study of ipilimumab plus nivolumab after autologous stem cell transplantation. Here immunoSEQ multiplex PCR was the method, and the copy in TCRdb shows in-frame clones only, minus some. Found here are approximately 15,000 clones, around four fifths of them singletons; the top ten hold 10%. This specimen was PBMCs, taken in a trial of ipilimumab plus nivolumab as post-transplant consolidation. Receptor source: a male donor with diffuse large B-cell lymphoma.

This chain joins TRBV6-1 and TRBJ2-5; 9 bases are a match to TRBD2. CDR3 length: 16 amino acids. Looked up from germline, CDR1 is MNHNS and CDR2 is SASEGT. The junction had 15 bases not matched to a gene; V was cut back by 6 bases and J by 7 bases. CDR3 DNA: TGTGCCAGCAGCGAAAGGCGGGGGGGCGGTTTGGCGACCCAGTACTTC. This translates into CASSERRGGGLATQYF.

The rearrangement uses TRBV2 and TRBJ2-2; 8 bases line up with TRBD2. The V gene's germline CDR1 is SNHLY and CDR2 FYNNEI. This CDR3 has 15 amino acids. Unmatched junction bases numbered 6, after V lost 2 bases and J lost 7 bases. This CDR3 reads CASSEQAGALGELFF. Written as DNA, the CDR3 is TGTGCCAGCAGTGAACAAGCGGGGGCCCTCGGGGAGCTGTTTTTT.

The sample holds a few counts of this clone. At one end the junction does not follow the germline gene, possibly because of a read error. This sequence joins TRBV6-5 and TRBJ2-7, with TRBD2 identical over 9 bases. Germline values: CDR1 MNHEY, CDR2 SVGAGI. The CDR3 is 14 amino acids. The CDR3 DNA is TGTGCCATCAGTGAACCGGGACTAGCCGACGAGCAGTACTTC. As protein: CAISEPGLADEQYF.

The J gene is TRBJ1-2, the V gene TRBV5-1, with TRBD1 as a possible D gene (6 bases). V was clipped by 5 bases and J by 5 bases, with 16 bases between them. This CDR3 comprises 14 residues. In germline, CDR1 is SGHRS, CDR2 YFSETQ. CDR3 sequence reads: CASRLTGSSYGYTF. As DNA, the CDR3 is TGCGCCAGCAGGTTAACAGGGTCCTCTTATGGCTACACCTTC.

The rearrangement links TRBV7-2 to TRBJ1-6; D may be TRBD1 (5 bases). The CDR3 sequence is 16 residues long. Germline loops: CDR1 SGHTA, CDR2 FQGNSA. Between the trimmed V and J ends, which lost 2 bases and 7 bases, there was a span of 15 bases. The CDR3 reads CASSLFGGILNSPLHF. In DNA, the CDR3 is TGTGCCAGCAGCTTATTCGGGGGGATACTCAATTCACCCCTCCACTTT.

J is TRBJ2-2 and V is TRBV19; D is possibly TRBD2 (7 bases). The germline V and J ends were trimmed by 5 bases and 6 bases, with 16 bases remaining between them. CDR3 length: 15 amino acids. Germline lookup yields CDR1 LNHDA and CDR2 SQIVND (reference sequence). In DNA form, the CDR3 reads TGTGCCAGTAGTGAAGAGGGGGGGTACTCCGGGGAGCTGTTTTTT. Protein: CASSEEGGYSGELFF.

As DNA, the CDR3 is TGTGCCAGTAGGTTCACAGGGCTTATGGGCACTGAAGCTTTCTTT. Translation gives CASRFTGLMGTEAFF. The chain employs TRBV19 and TRBJ1-1, with a tentative D call TRBD1 (6 bases). CDR1 and CDR2 from the germline V gene are LNHDA and SQIVND (reference sequence). CDR3 length equals 15 residues. Deletions cut 6 bases from V and 4 bases from J, with 18 bases between.

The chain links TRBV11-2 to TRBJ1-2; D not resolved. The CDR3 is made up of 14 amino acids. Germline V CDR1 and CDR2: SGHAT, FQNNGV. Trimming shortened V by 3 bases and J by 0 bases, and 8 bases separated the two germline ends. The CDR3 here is CASSFGKSNYGYTF. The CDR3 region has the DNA TGTGCCAGCAGCTTCGGGAAGTCTAACTATGGCTACACCTTC.

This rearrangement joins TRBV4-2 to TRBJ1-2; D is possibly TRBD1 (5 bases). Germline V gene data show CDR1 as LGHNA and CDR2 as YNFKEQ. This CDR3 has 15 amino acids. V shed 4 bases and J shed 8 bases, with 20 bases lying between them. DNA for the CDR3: TGTGCCAGCAGCCCAGGGAGGTCATCCTGGGGGGGCTACACCTTC. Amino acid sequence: CASSPGRSSWGGYTF.

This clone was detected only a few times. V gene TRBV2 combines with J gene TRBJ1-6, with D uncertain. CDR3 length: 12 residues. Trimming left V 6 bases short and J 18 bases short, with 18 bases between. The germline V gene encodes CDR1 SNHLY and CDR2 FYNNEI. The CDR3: CASRWEDGGSHF. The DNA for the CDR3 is TGTGCCAGCAGGTGGGAGGATGGTGGGTCCCACTTT.

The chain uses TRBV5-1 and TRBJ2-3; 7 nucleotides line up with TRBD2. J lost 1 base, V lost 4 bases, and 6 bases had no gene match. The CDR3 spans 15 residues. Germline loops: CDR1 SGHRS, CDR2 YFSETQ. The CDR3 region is CASSQSRGGTDTQYF. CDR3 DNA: TGCGCCAGCAGCCAGTCACGGGGGGGCACAGATACGCAGTATTTT.

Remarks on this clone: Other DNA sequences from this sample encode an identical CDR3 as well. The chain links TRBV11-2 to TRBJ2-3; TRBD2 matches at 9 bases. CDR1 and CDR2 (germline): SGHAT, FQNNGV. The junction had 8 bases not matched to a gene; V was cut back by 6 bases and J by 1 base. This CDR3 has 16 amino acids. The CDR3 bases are TGTGCCAGCAGGCTGGGGGTAGCGGGGGGCACAGATACGCAGTATTTT. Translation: CASRLGVAGGTDTQYF.

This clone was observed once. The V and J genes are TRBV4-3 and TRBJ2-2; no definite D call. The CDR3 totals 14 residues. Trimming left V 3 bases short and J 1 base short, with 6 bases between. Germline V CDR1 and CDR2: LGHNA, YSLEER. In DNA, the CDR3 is TGCGCCAGCAGCCATACACAGAACACCGGGGAGCTGTTTTTT. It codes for CASSHTQNTGELFF.

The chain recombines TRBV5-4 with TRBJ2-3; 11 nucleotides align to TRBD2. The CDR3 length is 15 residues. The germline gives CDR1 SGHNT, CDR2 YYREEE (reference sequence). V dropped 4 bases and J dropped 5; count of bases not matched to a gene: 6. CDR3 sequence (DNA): TGTGCCAGCAGCCGTAGCGGGGGGGCCGGAGATACGCAGTATTTT. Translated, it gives CASSRSGGAGDTQYF.

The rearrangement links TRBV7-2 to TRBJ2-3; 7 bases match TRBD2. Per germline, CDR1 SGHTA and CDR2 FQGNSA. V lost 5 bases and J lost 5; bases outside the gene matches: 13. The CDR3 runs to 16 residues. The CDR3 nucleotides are TGTGCCAGCAGCCAAGATTCTCGGGGGGTTCAAGATACGCAGTATTTT. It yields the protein CASSQDSRGVQDTQYF.

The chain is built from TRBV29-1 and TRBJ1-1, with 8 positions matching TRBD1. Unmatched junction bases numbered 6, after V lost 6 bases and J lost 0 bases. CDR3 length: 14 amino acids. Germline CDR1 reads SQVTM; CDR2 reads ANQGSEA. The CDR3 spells CSVSRTGMNTEAFF. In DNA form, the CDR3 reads TGCAGCGTCAGTAGGACAGGGATGAACACTGAAGCTTTCTTT. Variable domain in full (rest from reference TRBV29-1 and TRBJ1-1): SAVISQKPSRDICQRGTSLTIQCQVDSQVTMMFWYRQQPGQSLTLIATANQGSEATYESGFVIDKFPISRPNLTFSTLTVSNMSPEDSSIYLCSVSRTGMNTEAFFGQGTRLTVV.

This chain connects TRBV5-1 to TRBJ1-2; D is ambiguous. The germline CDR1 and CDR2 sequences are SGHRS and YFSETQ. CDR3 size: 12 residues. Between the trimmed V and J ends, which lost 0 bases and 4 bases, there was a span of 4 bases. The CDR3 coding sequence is TGCGCCAGCAGCTTGGATAGCTATGGCTACACCTTC. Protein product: CASSLDSYGYTF.